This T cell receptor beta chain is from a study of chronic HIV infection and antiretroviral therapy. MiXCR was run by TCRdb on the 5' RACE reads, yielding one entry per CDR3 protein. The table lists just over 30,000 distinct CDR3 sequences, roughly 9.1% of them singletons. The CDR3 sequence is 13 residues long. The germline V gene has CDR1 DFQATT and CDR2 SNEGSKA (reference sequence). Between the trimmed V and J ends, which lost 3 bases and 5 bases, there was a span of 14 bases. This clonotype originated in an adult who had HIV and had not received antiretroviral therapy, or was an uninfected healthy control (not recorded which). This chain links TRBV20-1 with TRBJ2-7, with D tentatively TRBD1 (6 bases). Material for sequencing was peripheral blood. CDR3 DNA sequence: TGCAGTGCTAGGAGGGCCACAGGGAACGAGCAGTACTTC. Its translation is CSARRATGNEQYF.